This TCR beta chain came from a study of T cells in localized non-small cell lung cancer. The study, taken as a whole, reports: The highest T cell clonality was in uninvolved adjacent lung, above tumor. Of the top 100 tumor clones, median around 60 were in adjacent lung, approximately 28 among its top 100. Higher blood T cell density tracked longer overall survival.

Produced via immunoSEQ multiplex PCR; TCRdb's table is partial and in-frame only. The table includes 35,000 to 45,000 clones, 88% detected once. As for this clone: Its antigen is as yet unknown.

The sequence was collected from a female donor older than 55 with stage I squamous cell lung carcinoma. The source was peripheral blood, collected before any cancer treatment.

The DNA for the CDR3 is TGTGCCTGGAGTGTACGGCGGACGATCGTCTACGAGCAGTACTTC. Its protein product is CAWSVRRTIVYEQYF. The rearrangement joins TRBV30 to TRBJ2-7; unclear D gene. Germline lookup yields CDR1 GTSNPN and CDR2 SVGIG (reference sequence). This CDR3 is built from 15 residues. V lost 0 bases to trimming and J lost 3 bases, with 15 bases between them.